A selection of T cell receptor beta chains follows, all from one sample in a study of response to subunit inactivated influenza vaccine. One entry per CDR3 protein, called by TCRdb with MiXCR from the RT-PCR reads. The data show fewer than 600,000 distinct CDR3 sequences, under 8.5% seen once. The sequencing used PBMCs from blood, collected approximately 25 months after vaccination. Receptors were obtained from a man between 50 and 69 years old who received an inactivated influenza vaccine. The CDR3 runs from the conserved cysteine through the conserved F or W.

j_call	v_call	cdr3_aa
TRBJ2-1	TRBV27	CASSDRLGLAGDNEQFF
TRBJ2-3	TRBV27	CASSIKRGSDTQYF
TRBJ2-5	TRBV6-2/TRBV6-3	CASSLQRGGTQYF
TRBJ2-7	TRBV4-3	CASSQEFDRGQSEQYF
TRBJ2-7	TRBV10-3	CAISQEPSEQYF
TRBJ2-5	TRBV29-1	CSVEDSLAGGSQETQYF
TRBJ2-3	TRBV7-2	CASSLGRASTDTQYF
TRBJ2-1	TRBV28	CASSSLPVGSSYNEQFF
TRBJ2-5	TRBV7-2	CASNSGQNQETQYF
TRBJ2-5	TRBV5-6	CASSLRTGWVETQYF
TRBJ2-7	TRBV4-3	CASSQERQNSYEQYF
TRBJ1-4	TRBV6-1	CASSGTGQGRGNEKLFF
TRBJ1-5	TRBV29-1	CSVRFSGVGNQPQHF
TRBJ1-2	TRBV20-1	CSATGTGNGYTF
TRBJ2-5	TRBV4-2	CASSQDVAGVETQYF
TRBJ2-3	TRBV6-5	CASSYYGTSGGASTDTQYF
TRBJ2-5	TRBV7-9	CASSPRDKETQYF
TRBJ2-7	TRBV7-9	CASSLISGGAYEQYF
TRBJ1-1	TRBV5-1	CASSSNTEVTEAFF
TRBJ2-7	TRBV11-2	CASSLGGLAGVYEQYF
TRBJ2-7	TRBV4-1	CASSQARDTWAYEQYF
TRBJ2-3	TRBV10-3	CAIRDGLITDTQYF
TRBJ2-1	TRBV6-2/TRBV6-3	CASTNSGGTYNEQFF
TRBJ2-5	TRBV10-3	CAISDPAISETQYF
TRBJ2-7	TRBV13	CASSLGAGALSHEQYF
TRBJ1-1	TRBV20-1	CSTYVPGTGFKAFF
TRBJ1-1	TRBV20-1	CSATGALSEAFF
TRBJ2-1	TRBV5-1	CASSLRQGEDEQFF
TRBJ2-1	TRBV7-2	CASSPVLREVYNEQFF
TRBJ2-7	TRBV29-1	CSVEEQGYEQYF
TRBJ2-5	TRBV5-1	CASSSTGSLVKTQYF
TRBJ1-2	TRBV28	CASSSEATGGVGYGYTF
TRBJ2-7	TRBV7-6	CASSLRTDRGDEQYF
TRBJ2-3	TRBV7-6	CASSQTGGGPGTDTQYF
TRBJ1-1	TRBV12-3/TRBV12-4	CASSRRETEAFF
TRBJ2-2	TRBV5-1	CASSLLAGTGNTGELFF
TRBJ1-1	TRBV6-1	CASTGDTDRKAFF
TRBJ2-4	TRBV7-2	CASSSGDKNIQYF
TRBJ1-2	TRBV25-1	CASSEGQGTNYGYTF
TRBJ2-3	TRBV7-8	CASSRSFDTQYF
TRBJ2-7	TRBV20-1	CSAIRGEYEQYF
TRBJ1-1	TRBV2	CASSSGGVGNTEAFF